This TCR beta chain was sequenced in a study of cytomegalovirus exposure and HLA in healthy donors. General study points: Presence/absence analyses treated sequencing depth as roughly uniform across donors.

Trimming removed 5 bases from V and 0 bases from J, with 11 bases in between. Germline V gives CDR1 MDHEN, CDR2 SYDVKM. The CDR3 contains 16 residues. The PCR contained 60 Vbeta and 13 Jbeta primers. Method: immunoSEQ multiplex PCR; TCRdb's copy keeps in-frame clones and lacks some. The repertoire has some 130,000 clones, 75% to 90% of them found once; the top ten carry approximately 8.1%. As to this clone: Its antigen is not identified.

The sequence came from a woman between 50 and 59 years old in good health and CMV-seropositive. J is TRBJ2-6 and V is TRBV28; D ambiguous. The sample taken for sequencing was PBMCs. CDR3 protein: CASSPLRVSGANVLTF. CDR3 nucleotide sequence: TGTGCCAGCAGTCCACTCCGGGTCTCTGGGGCCAACGTCCTGACTTTC.